The sequence of this TCR beta chain was determined in a study of blood T cell repertoires in COVID-19. Study summary: Spain, Italy and the United States supplied samples that represented acute and convalescent COVID-19. T cells, B-cell-depleted T cells, or PBMCs supplied cDNA or gDNA.

In the original workflow: Estimated nucleated cell counts came from reference gene primer amplification. The protocol was immunoSEQ multiplex PCR, while the TCRdb copy is restricted to in-frame clones and leaves out a portion. V, J and clone size reflect that table, while D and trimming were determined from the DNA. This sample has a few hundred thousand clones, with 84% found just once. Looked up from germline, CDR1 is SGHAT and CDR2 is FQNNGV. The CDR3 runs 15 residues. V lost 5 bases, J lost 4 bases, and 3 bases stayed unmatched. The chain combines TRBV11-2 with TRBJ2-1; 12 bases fit TRBD2. The specimen sequenced was peripheral blood. The receptor was derived from a woman aged 60-75 years who had recovered from COVID-19. Here the CDR3 reads CASSRTSGVYNEQFF. For the CDR3, the DNA is TGTGCCAGCAGCCGGACTAGCGGGGTTTACAATGAGCAGTTCTTC. Drawing the rest from reference TRBV11-2 and TRBJ2-1, the complete variable domain is EAGVAQSPRYKIIEKRQSVAFWCNPISGHATLYWYQQILGQGPKLLIQFQNNGVVDDSQLPKDRFSAERLKGVDSTLKIQPAKLEDSAVYLCASSRTSGVYNEQFFGPGTRLTVL.